These 19 T cell receptor beta chains were sequenced from one sample in a study of control samples from healthy donors and cancer patients. TCRdb keeps only in-frame clones here, not all; method: immunoSEQ multiplex PCR. The sample has 90,000 to 110,000 clones, 90% seen once. The source material was blood. These receptors came from a human donor in good health. The donor label of this sample is uncertain.

The V and J genes are TRBV5-1 and TRBJ2-3, with 8 bases matching TRBD2. Germline trimming cut 3 bases from V and 0 bases from J; bases unmatched to any gene: 3. The CDR3 has 15 amino acids. Germline loops: CDR1 SGHRS, CDR2 YFSETQ. CDR3: CASSWTSPSTDTQYF. The CDR3 nucleotides are TGCGCCAGCAGCTGGACTAGCCCTAGCACAGATACGCAGTATTTT.

V and J are TRBV18 and TRBJ1-2, with 7 bases that match TRBD1. The CDR3 has 15 amino acids. The V gene's germline CDR1 is KGHSH and CDR2 LQKENI. The trim removed 3 bases at V and 9 bases at J, leaving 13 bases unmatched. The CDR3: CASSPGPGQVIRYTF. The CDR3 DNA is TGTGCCAGCTCACCGGGACCCGGACAGGTGATACGCTACACCTTC.

This chain joins TRBV18 and TRBJ1-1; no clear D gene. Trimming left V 2 bases short and J 1 base short, with 11 bases between. CDR1 KGHSH and CDR2 LQKENI come from the germline V gene. The CDR3 has 15 amino acids. Written as DNA, the CDR3 is TGTGCCAGCTCACCAGGTGCAGCCCCGAACACTGAAGCTTTCTTT. As protein: CASSPGAAPNTEAFF.

The gene calls are TRBV6-5 and TRBJ1-1; no clear D gene. Germline lookup yields CDR1 MNHEY and CDR2 SVGAGI. CDR3 length equals 12 residues. With 6 bases removed from V and 4 bases from J, the gap between germline ends came to 9 bases. The CDR3: CASRIAGTEAFF. The CDR3 DNA follows: TGTGCCAGCAGAATCGCCGGCACTGAAGCTTTCTTT.

The chain recombines TRBV5-1 with TRBJ2-5; the match to TRBD1 covers 9 bases. The CDR3 length is 16 residues. Germline trimming cut 4 bases from V and 2 bases from J; bases unmatched to any gene: 9. Germline assignment: CDR1 SGHRS and CDR2 YFSETQ. CDR3 residues: CASSPLLGQGQETQYF. DNA for the CDR3: TGCGCCAGCAGCCCCCTTTTGGGACAGGGTCAAGAGACCCAGTACTTC.

The V and J genes are TRBV5-4 and TRBJ2-5; 8 bases match TRBD1. V shed 4 bases and J 5 bases; nucleotides not matched to a gene: 16. Germline V gene sequence: CDR1 SGHNT, CDR2 YYREEE (reference sequence). CDR3 length: 17 residues. CDR3 nucleotides: TGTGCCAGCAGCCCCGGACAGGGTTTGACTGTCGCGGAGACCCAGTACTTC. Its protein is CASSPGQGLTVAETQYF.

The chain employs TRBV7-2 and TRBJ2-2, with D tentatively TRBD2 (7 bases). The V end lost 4 bases, the J end lost 2 bases, and 14 bases lay between the germline ends. This CDR3 spans 16 amino acids. CDR1 and CDR2 from the germline V gene are SGHTA and FQGNSA. The chain's CDR3 is CASSSEGGANTGELFF. The CDR3 DNA reads TGTGCCAGCAGCTCCGAGGGGGGGGCTAACACCGGGGAGCTGTTTTTT.

The rearrangement links TRBV7-9 to TRBJ2-1, with 8 nucleotides matching TRBD1. The CDR3 contains 15 residues. Per germline, CDR1 SEHNR and CDR2 FQNEAQ (reference sequence). With V trimmed by 5 bases and J by 1 base, 4 bases remained unmatched. DNA of the CDR3: TGTGCCAGCAGCCCTGACAGGGGTTCCTACAATGAGCAGTTCTTC. Translated, it gives CASSPDRGSYNEQFF.

The chain employs TRBV10-3 and TRBJ1-4; the D gene is possibly TRBD1 (5 bases). Germline-derived CDR1 and CDR2 are ENHRY and SYGVKD. Trimming removed 4 bases at V and 5 bases at J, with 11 bases between. The CDR3 length is 14 residues. The CDR3: CAISVGGGNEKLFF. Here the CDR3 DNA reads TGTGCCATCAGTGTCGGGGGGGGGAATGAAAAACTGTTTTTT.

The chain combines TRBV19 with TRBJ2-5; the match to TRBD2 covers 9 bases. The CDR3 length is 15 residues. The V and J ends lost 3 bases and 4 bases, in that order; junction bases with no gene match: 6. Germline loops: CDR1 LNHDA, CDR2 SQIVND (reference sequence). DNA for the CDR3: TGTGCCAGTAGTATTTCTAGCGGGGTGTCAGAGACCCAGTACTTC. Its translation is CASSISSGVSETQYF.

This clone has a handful of counts. This chain connects TRBV4-2 to TRBJ2-5; 12 positions agree with TRBD2. CDR1 and CDR2 (germline): LGHNA, YNFKEQ. V gave up 3 bases and J gave up 1 base; unmatched junction bases: 0. The CDR3 loop spans 15 amino acids. CDR3 in DNA: TGTGCCAGCAGCCAGGGACTAGCGGGCCAAGAGACCCAGTACTTC. Protein product: CASSQGLAGQETQYF.

This clone came up once. The CDR3 here is CASSRQGSNEKLFF. CDR3 DNA: TGTGCCAGCAGCCGACAGGGGTCTAATGAAAAACTGTTTTTT. The chain has TRBV3-1 (or the pseudogene TRBV3-2) and TRBJ1-4, with 8 bases that match TRBD1. V dropped 4 bases and J dropped 3; count of bases not matched to a gene: 1. This CDR3 has 14 residues. The V gene's germline CDR1 is LGHDT and CDR2 YNNKEL (reference sequence).

The chain is built from TRBV12-5 and TRBJ2-1, with 7 bases matching TRBD1. V gave up 6 bases and J gave up 0 bases; unmatched junction bases: 5. Germline V gene sequence: CDR1 LGHNT, CDR2 FRNRAP. The length of the CDR3 is 15 residues. The CDR3 loop reads CASGQTGSSYNEQFF. The CDR3, as DNA: TGTGCTAGTGGACAGACAGGGAGCTCCTACAATGAGCAGTTCTTC.

This rearrangement joins TRBV7-3 to TRBJ1-2; D is unresolved. The V gene's germline CDR1 is SGHTA and CDR2 FQGTGA. CDR3 size: 17 residues. Trimming left V 1 base short and J 6 bases short, with 21 bases between. CDR3 in DNA: TGTGCCAGCAGCTTAAATGGAGGTGGCAGAAGCTTAGATGGCTACACCTTC. Protein product: CASSLNGGGRSLDGYTF.

In its sample, this clone was seen once. This chain uses TRBV12-3 or TRBV12-4 with TRBJ1-2; tentative D call: TRBD1 (6 bases). V lost 3 bases and J lost 7, with 9 bases in between. The CDR3 is 12 amino acids. For the CDR3, the DNA is TGTGCCAGCAGTTTCGGGGGCTCTGGCTACACCTTC. Its protein product is CASSFGGSGYTF.

The rearrangement joins TRBV6-4 to TRBJ1-1; D is uncertain. The CDR3 extends over 14 amino acids. Trimming stripped 6 bases from V and 4 bases from J, with 15 bases between. Germline V lookup: CDR1 MRHNA, CDR2 SNTAGT. As DNA, the CDR3 is TGTGCCAGCAGGAGGGATTTTGAAACCACTGAAGCTTTCTTT. Translating it yields CASRRDFETTEAFF.

This CDR3 is CASSLQGRDSPLHF. In DNA, the CDR3 is TGTGCCAGCAGCTTACAGGGTCGGGATTCACCCCTCCACTTT. The chain recombines TRBV7-8 with TRBJ1-6; D may be TRBD1 (5 bases). The CDR3 has 14 amino acids. From germline, CDR1 is SGHVS and CDR2 FQNEAQ. V was cut by 2 bases and J by 8 bases, with 10 bases left in between.

This chain joins TRBV3-1 (or the pseudogene TRBV3-2) and TRBJ2-7, with D uncertain. This CDR3 spans 12 amino acids. Trimming pared 4 bases from V and 6 bases from J, leaving 10 bases between. Germline assignment: CDR1 LGHDT and CDR2 YNNKEL (reference sequence). The chain's CDR3 is CASSLLGSEQYF. Written as DNA, the CDR3 is TGTGCCAGCAGCCTCTTGGGGTCCGAGCAGTACTTC.

The chain carries TRBV10-2 and TRBJ2-7; 7 bases align to TRBD1. Germline loops: CDR1 WSHSY, CDR2 SAAADI. The CDR3 length is 13 residues. The V segment lost 7 bases and the J segment 4 bases; nucleotides outside the gene matches: 7. The CDR3: CASNPGGIYEQYF. The CDR3 region has the DNA TGCGCCAGCAATCCAGGGGGTATTTACGAGCAGTACTTC.